What follows are 5 T cell receptor beta chains derived from one specimen sequenced in a study of a mutant IDH1 vaccine in newly diagnosed glioma. Time point described: week 35, safety follow-up. Vaccination comprised doses that each held 300 ug of mutant IDH1 20-mer peptide, plus topical imiquimod. Their recognized antigens are unknown. Produced via immunoSEQ multiplex PCR; TCRdb's table is partial and in-frame only. The table lists 60,000 or so clones, 80% to 90% of them singletons. Specimen: PBMCs, collected from a glioma patient whose treatment included an IDH1 peptide vaccine. Source of these receptors: a man under 40 with glioma.

The rearrangement uses TRBV11-3 and TRBJ2-2, with TRBD2 identical over 11 bases. Germline V gene lookup returns CDR1 SGHNT and CDR2 YENEEA. The CDR3 sequence is 16 residues long. J was trimmed by 4 bases and V by 4 bases; bases with no gene match: 5. The CDR3: CASSSGLAGSTGELFF. CDR3 nucleotide sequence: TGTGCCAGCAGCTCCGGACTAGCGGGTTCCACCGGGGAGCTGTTTTTT. Combining the CDR3 with reference TRBV11-3 and TRBJ2-2 gives the whole variable domain EAGVVQSPRYKIIEKKQPVAFWCNPISGHNTLYWYLQNLGQGPELLIRYENEEAVDDSQLPKDRFSAERLKGVDSTLKIQPAELGDSAVYLCASSSGLAGSTGELFFGEGSRLTVL.

The CDR3: CASREITDTQYF. The CDR3 coding sequence is TGCGCCAGCAGAGAAATCACAGATACGCAGTATTTT. The chain is built from TRBV5-1 and TRBJ2-3; no clear D gene. The germline gives CDR1 SGHRS, CDR2 YFSETQ. The CDR3 runs to 12 residues. Trimming pared 5 bases from V and 2 bases from J, leaving 6 bases between.

The V gene is TRBV5-1, the J gene TRBJ1-4; 12 bases are shared with TRBD1. Germline trimming cut 5 bases from V and 4 bases from J; bases unmatched to any gene: 9. CDR3 length: 17 amino acids. The germline gives CDR1 SGHRS, CDR2 YFSETQ. Here the CDR3 reads CASSWAGTGGSNEKLFF. CDR3 nucleotide sequence: TGCGCCAGCAGTTGGGCCGGGACAGGGGGCAGTAATGAAAAACTGTTTTTT. Together with reference TRBV5-1 and TRBJ1-4, the CDR3 gives the full variable domain: KAGVTQTPRYLIKTRGQQVTLSCSPISGHRSVSWYQQTPGQGLQFLFEYFSETQRNKGNFPGRFSGRQFSNSRSEMNVSTLELGDSALYLCASSWAGTGGSNEKLFFGSGTQLSVL.

The chain is built from TRBV5-1 and TRBJ1-1, with D possibly matching TRBD1 (5 bases). Trimming cost V 2 bases and J 2 bases, with 13 bases left between them. This CDR3 spans 15 amino acids. Germline lookup yields CDR1 SGHRS and CDR2 YFSETQ. CDR3 nucleotides: TGCGCCAGCAGCTTCGAAGGGGTCCTAAACACTGAAGCTTTCTTT. This encodes CASSFEGVLNTEAFF. Combining the CDR3 with reference TRBV5-1 and TRBJ1-1 gives the whole variable domain KAGVTQTPRYLIKTRGQQVTLSCSPISGHRSVSWYQQTPGQGLQFLFEYFSETQRNKGNFPGRFSGRQFSNSRSEMNVSTLELGDSALYLCASSFEGVLNTEAFFGQGTRLTVV.

The J gene is TRBJ1-2, the V gene TRBV20-1; D may be TRBD1 (5 bases). Trimming took off 6 bases at V and 5 bases at J, with 10 bases between the two ends. This CDR3 region has 11 residues. Per the germline V gene, CDR1 is DFQATT and CDR2 is SNEGSKA (reference sequence). The CDR3 sequence is CSADSSYGYTF. The CDR3 coding sequence is TGCAGTGCCGACAGTTCGTATGGCTACACCTTC.